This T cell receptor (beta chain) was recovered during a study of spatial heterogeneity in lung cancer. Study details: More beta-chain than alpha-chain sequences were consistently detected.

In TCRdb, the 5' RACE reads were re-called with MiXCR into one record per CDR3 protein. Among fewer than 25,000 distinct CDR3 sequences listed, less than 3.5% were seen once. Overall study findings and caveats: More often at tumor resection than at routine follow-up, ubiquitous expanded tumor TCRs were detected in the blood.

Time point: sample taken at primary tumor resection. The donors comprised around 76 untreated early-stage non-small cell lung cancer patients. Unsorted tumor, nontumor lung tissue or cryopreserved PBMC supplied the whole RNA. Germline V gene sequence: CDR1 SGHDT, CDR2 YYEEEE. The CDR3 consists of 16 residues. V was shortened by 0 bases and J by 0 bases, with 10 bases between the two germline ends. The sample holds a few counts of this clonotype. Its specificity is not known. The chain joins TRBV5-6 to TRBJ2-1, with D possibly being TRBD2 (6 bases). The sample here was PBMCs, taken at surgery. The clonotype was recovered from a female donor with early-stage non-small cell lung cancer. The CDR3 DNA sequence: TGTGCCAGCAGCTTGGGGGGCGGGACCTCCTACAATGAGCAGTTCTTC. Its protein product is CASSLGGGTSYNEQFF.